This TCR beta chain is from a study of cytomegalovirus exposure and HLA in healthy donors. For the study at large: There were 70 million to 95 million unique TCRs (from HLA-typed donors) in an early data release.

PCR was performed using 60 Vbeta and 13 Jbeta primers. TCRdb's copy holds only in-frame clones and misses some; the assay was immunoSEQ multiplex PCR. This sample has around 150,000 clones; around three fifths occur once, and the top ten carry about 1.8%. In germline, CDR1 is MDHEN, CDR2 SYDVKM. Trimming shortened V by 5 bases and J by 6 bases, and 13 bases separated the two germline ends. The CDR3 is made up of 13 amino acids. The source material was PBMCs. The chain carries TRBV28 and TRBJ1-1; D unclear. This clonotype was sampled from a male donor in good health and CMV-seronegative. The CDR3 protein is CASSARPGPEAFF. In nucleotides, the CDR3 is TGTGCCAGCAGTGCCAGGCCTGGCCCTGAAGCTTTCTTT.